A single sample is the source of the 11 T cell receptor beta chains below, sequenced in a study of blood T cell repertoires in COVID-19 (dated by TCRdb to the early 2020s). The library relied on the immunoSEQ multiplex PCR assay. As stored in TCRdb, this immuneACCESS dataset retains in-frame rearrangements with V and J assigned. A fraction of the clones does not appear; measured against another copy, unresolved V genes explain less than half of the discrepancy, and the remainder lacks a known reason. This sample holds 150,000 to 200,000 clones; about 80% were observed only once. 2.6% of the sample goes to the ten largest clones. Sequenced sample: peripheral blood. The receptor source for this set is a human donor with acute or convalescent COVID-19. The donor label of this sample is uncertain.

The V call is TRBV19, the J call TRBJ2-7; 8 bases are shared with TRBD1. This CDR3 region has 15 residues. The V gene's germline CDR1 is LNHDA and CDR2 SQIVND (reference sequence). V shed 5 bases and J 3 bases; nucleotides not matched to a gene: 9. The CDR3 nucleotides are TGTGCCAGTAGTCGGCAGGGGGCATCCGACTACGAGCAGTACTTC. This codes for CASSRQGASDYEQYF.

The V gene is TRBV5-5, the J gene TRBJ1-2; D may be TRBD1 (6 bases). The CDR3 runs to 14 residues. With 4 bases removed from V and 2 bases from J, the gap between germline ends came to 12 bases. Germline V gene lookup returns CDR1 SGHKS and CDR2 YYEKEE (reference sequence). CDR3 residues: CASSIQTGNYGYTF. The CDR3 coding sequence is TGTGCCAGCAGCATCCAGACAGGCAACTATGGCTACACCTTC. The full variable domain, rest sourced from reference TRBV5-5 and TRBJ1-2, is DAGVTQSPTHLIKTRGQQVTLRCSPISGHKSVSWYQQVLGQGPQFIFQYYEKEERGRGNFPDRFSARQFPNYSSELNVNALLLGDSALYLCASSIQTGNYGYTFGSGTRLTVV.

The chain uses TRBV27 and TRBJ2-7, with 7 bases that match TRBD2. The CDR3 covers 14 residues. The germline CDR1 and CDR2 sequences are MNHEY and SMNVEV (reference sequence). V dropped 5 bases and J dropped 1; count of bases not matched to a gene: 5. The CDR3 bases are TGTGCCAGCAGTCCATCGGGGGGTTCCTACGAGCAGTACTTC. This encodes CASSPSGGSYEQYF.

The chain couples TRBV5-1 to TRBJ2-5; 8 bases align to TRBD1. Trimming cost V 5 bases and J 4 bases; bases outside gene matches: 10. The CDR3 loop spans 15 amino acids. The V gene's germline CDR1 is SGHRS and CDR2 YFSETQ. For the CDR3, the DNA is TGCGCCAGCAGTACGACAGGGGTTATAGGAGAGACCCAGTACTTC. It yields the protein CASSTTGVIGETQYF.

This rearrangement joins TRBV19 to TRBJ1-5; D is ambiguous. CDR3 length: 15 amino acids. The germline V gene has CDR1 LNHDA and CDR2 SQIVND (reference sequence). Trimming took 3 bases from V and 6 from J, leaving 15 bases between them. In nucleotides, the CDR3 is TGTGCCAGTAGTATGTCGAGGGCGGAGGGTCAGCCCCAGCATTTT. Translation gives CASSMSRAEGQPQHF.

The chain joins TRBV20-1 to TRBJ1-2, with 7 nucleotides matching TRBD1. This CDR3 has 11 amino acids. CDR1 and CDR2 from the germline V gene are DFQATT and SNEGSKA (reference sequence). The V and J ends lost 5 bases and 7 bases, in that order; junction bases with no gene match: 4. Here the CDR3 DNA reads TGCAGTGCTGTTGACAGGGCTGGCTACACCTTC. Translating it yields CSAVDRAGYTF.

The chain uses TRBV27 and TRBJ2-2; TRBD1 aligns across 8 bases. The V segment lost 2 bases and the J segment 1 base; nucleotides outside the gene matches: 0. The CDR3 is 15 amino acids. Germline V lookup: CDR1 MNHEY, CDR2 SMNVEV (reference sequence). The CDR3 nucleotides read TGTGCCAGCAGTTTAGGACAGGGGAACACCGGGGAGCTGTTTTTT. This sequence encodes CASSLGQGNTGELFF.

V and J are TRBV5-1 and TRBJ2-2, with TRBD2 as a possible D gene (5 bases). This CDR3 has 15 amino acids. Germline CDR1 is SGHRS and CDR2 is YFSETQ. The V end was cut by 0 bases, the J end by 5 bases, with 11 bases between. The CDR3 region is CASSLGATGTGELFF. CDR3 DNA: TGCGCCAGCAGCTTGGGAGCCACGGGAACCGGGGAGCTGTTTTTT.

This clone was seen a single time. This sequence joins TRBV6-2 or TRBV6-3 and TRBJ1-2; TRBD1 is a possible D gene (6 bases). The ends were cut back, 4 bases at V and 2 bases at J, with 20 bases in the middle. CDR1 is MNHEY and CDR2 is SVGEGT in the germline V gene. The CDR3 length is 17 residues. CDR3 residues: CASSLALNRVSNYGYTF. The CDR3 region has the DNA TGTGCCAGCAGTTTAGCCCTAAACAGGGTGTCGAACTATGGCTACACCTTC.

For the CDR3, the DNA is TGTGCCACCAGCGCTGGGACAGGGGTTGGTTCACCCCTCCACTTT. This codes for CATSAGTGVGSPLHF. This rearrangement joins TRBV15 to TRBJ1-6; 10 bases agree with TRBD1. J was trimmed by 9 bases and V by 5 bases; bases with no gene match: 7. CDR1 is LNHNV and CDR2 is YYDKDF in the germline V gene (reference sequence). The CDR3 is made up of 15 amino acids.

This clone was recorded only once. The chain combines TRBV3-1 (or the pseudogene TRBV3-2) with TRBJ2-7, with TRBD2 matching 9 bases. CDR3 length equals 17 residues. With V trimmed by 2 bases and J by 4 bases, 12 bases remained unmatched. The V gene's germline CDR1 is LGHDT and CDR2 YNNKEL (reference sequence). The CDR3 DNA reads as TGTGCCAGCAGCCAAATTGGGGCCGGGACTAGCTGGTACGAGCAGTACTTC. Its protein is CASSQIGAGTSWYEQYF.